Listed below are T cell receptor beta chains from one sample, sequenced in a study of cytomegalovirus exposure and HLA in healthy donors. Measured with immunoSEQ multiplex PCR; TCRdb has only the in-frame clones, and not every one. The repertoire holds about 130,000 clones, 60% to 80% seen once, with 3% to 3.5% in the top ten. Sequences were obtained from PBMCs. The receptors were sampled from a woman between 50 and 59 years old in good health and CMV-seronegative. CDR3s include the opening cysteine and the closing phenylalanine or tryptophan. The D gene is left open where the match is weak. Size is stated for part of the rows, as once, few or many counts, or as a class when the clone is expanded.

d_gene	v_gene	j_gene	abundance	CDR3nt	CDR3aa
-	TRBV6-6	TRBJ2-1	-	TGTGCCAGCACGGACTACCCCACTTACAATGAGCAGTTCTTC	CASTDYPTYNEQFF
TRBD2	TRBV27	TRBJ2-3	few	TGTGCCAGCAGTTCCCGGACTAGACCGGAGCCCAGGACAGATACGCAGTATTTT	CASSSRTRPEPRTDTQYF
TRBD1	TRBV10-3	TRBJ1-4	-	TGTGCCATCAGCTCCGGGACAGGGGGATCTTTAGCTAATGAAAAACTGTTTTTT	CAISSGTGGSLANEKLFF
-	TRBV30	TRBJ1-1	once	TGTGCCTGGAGCCGCGGGGGCGACACTGAAGCTTTCTTT	CAWSRGGDTEAFF
-	TRBV25-1	TRBJ2-2	-	TGTGCCAGCAGTGGATACAGTTGGAACACCGGGGAGCTGTTTTTT	CASSGYSWNTGELFF
TRBD1	TRBV30	TRBJ2-5	-	TGTGCCTGGAGTACAGGGGGGGAGACCCAGTACTTC	CAWSTGGETQYF
TRBD2	TRBV28	TRBJ2-7	-	TGTGCCAGCCTCGGGGGGTTAAACGAGCAGTACTTC	CASLGGLNEQYF
TRBD1	TRBV7-6	TRBJ2-2	-	TGTGCCAGCAGCACCGACAGGGGGCTTCCCGGGGAGCTGTTTTTT	CASSTDRGLPGELFF
-	TRBV6-5	TRBJ1-1	-	TGTGCCAGCAGTTTCCTCGGGGGGGGAGCTTTCTTT	CASSFLGGGAFF
-	TRBV4-1	TRBJ2-1	-	TGCGCCAGCATCCCTATTAGCGAGCAGTTCTTC	CASIPISEQFF
-	TRBV28	TRBJ1-2	-	TGTGCCAGCGAGACAGCTAACTATGGCTACACCTTC	CASETANYGYTF
-	TRBV11-2	TRBJ2-2	once	TGTGCCAGCAGCGGGGCGATCGGGACCGGGGAGCTGTTTTTT	CASSGAIGTGELFF
TRBD1	TRBV28	TRBJ1-5	-	TGTGCCAGCAGTTTCTTTCGTCTTGGACAGGGCCTGAGTCAGCCCCAGCATTTT	CASSFFRLGQGLSQPQHF
-	TRBV28	TRBJ2-1	-	TGTGCCAGCACCTCCCCCGTGGACAGCAGAACCTACAATGAGCAGTTCTTC	CASTSPVDSRTYNEQFF
TRBD1	TRBV10-3	TRBJ1-2	few	TGTGCCATCAGTGACTACGGGACAGGGGGGAAGGATGGCTACACCTTC	CAISDYGTGGKDGYTF
-	TRBV4-2	TRBJ2-2	-	TGTGCCAGCAGCCAAATAGTCGGGGAGCTGTTTTTT	CASSQIVGELFF
TRBD1	TRBV7-3	TRBJ2-3	-	TGTGCCAGCAGCCCCTTCTACCGCTCCGGGACAGGGGAAGATACGCAGTATTTT	CASSPFYRSGTGEDTQYF
TRBD2	TRBV5-1	TRBJ2-1	-	TGCGCCAGCAGCTTACTAGCGGGAGACGAGCAGTTCTTC	CASSLLAGDEQFF
TRBD2	TRBV2	TRBJ2-1	-	TGTGCCAGCAGTGAAAGGGTGGTCCTAGCGGCCAACATGGATGAGCAGTTCTTC	CASSERVVLAANMDEQFF
-	TRBV18	TRBJ2-1	-	TGTGCCAGCTCTCTGAGTTACACAGAGAACAATGAGCAGTTCTTC	CASSLSYTENNEQFF
TRBD2	TRBV5-1	TRBJ2-1	-	TGCGCCAGCGGAGAGACTAGCGGGGTTGACAATGAGCAGTTCTTC	CASGETSGVDNEQFF
TRBD2	TRBV28	TRBJ2-3	few	TGTGCCAGCAGTTTTTCAGTTGGTCTAGCGGACACAGATACGCAGTATTTT	CASSFSVGLADTDTQYF
TRBD2	TRBV30	TRBJ2-3	-	TGTGCCTGGATCCTAGCGGGCACAGATACGCAGTATTTT	CAWILAGTDTQYF
TRBD2	TRBV2	TRBJ2-7	-	TGTGCCAGCAGGCAAACTAGCGGGAGTAACTACGAGCAGTACTTC	CASRQTSGSNYEQYF
TRBD1	TRBV6-4	TRBJ2-1	-	TGTGCCAGCAGCCCGGGACAGGCCAACAATGAGCAGTTCTTC	CASSPGQANNEQFF
-	TRBV6-1	TRBJ2-1	-	TGTGCCAGCAGTCCCCGGAGGCCCCCCTACAATGAGCAGTTCTTC	CASSPRRPPYNEQFF
TRBD1	TRBV6-5	TRBJ2-7	-	TGTGCCAGCAGCCGAACAGGGGGACCCTACGAGCAGTACTTC	CASSRTGGPYEQYF
TRBD1	TRBV7-3	TRBJ2-6	-	TGTGCCAGCAGCGGGGACCGGGACAGTGACTCTGGGGCCAACGTCCTGACTTTC	CASSGDRDSDSGANVLTF
TRBD2	TRBV7-8	TRBJ2-3	-	TGTGCCAGCAGCTTAGGACTAGCGGGAGTGTTAGACACAGATACGCAGTATTTT	CASSLGLAGVLDTDTQYF
TRBD1	TRBV5-1	TRBJ2-1	few	TGCGCCAGCAGCTTGGGAGGACAGGGGGCTTTTATCCATGAGCAGTTCTTC	CASSLGGQGAFIHEQFF
TRBD1	TRBV18	TRBJ2-7	-	TGTGCCAGCTCACCAGCTCTAGGGACAGCCGTAGCCAACGAGCAGTACTTC	CASSPALGTAVANEQYF
-	TRBV19	TRBJ1-1	-	TGTGCCAGTAGTCCACCGGGACATATGAACACTGAAGCTTTCTTT	CASSPPGHMNTEAFF
-	TRBV6-5	TRBJ1-4	-	TGTGCCAGCAGTTACCGGGGGGAGGGCGAAAAACTGTTTTTT	CASSYRGEGEKLFF
TRBD2	TRBV28	TRBJ2-2	-	TGTGCCAGCAGTCCTAGCGGGAGAGACACCGGGGAGCTGTTTTTT	CASSPSGRDTGELFF
TRBD1	TRBV15	TRBJ1-5	-	TGTGCCACCAGCAGAGGACAGGGCCTTTATAGCAATCAGCCCCAGCATTTT	CATSRGQGLYSNQPQHF
TRBD2	TRBV5-6	TRBJ2-1	-	TGTGCCAGCAGCCCGGGACTACATAACAATGAGCAGTTCTTC	CASSPGLHNNEQFF
-	TRBV6-5	TRBJ1-1	-	TGTGCCAGCAGTTTCGGCGGGAACACTGAAGCTTTCTTT	CASSFGGNTEAFF
-	TRBV7-9	TRBJ2-6	few	TGTTCCAGCAGCTCGTCCAGGGGAAGGGCCAACGTCCTGACTTTC	CSSSSSRGRANVLTF
-	TRBV21-1	TRBJ2-7	-	TGTGCCAGCAGCCCGGACAGGTTAAGCGAGCAGTACTTC	CASSPDRLSEQYF
-	TRBV18	TRBJ1-6	-	TGTGCCAGCTCACCGGTCCCGGGGGGCTCCTATAATTCACCCCTCCACTTT	CASSPVPGGSYNSPLHF
TRBD1	TRBV19	TRBJ1-6	-	TGTGCCAGTAGTATAACAGGGGCGGCTTCACCCCTCCACTTT	CASSITGAASPLHF
TRBD1	TRBV5-8	TRBJ2-7	once	TGTGCCAGCAGCTCGGACAGGGGGCTCGAGCAGTACTTC	CASSSDRGLEQYF
TRBD1	TRBV28	TRBJ2-7	once	TGTGCCAGCAGTCAGCCGGGACAGGCCTCGTACGAGCAGTACTTC	CASSQPGQASYEQYF
-	TRBV28	TRBJ1-2	-	TGTGCCAGCAGCTTAATGACAGCAGCTAACTATGGCTACACCTTC	CASSLMTAANYGYTF
TRBD2	TRBV7-6	TRBJ2-5	-	TGTGCCACCTCGAACGCACTAGCGGGAGAGGGGGAGACCCAGTACTTC	CATSNALAGEGETQYF
-	TRBV28	TRBJ2-2	-	TGTGCCAGCAGTTCCGGGGGGCTGGAGCTGTTTTTT	CASSSGGLELFF
TRBD2	TRBV6-5	TRBJ2-7	few	TGTGCCACCAGGTATAGCGGGAGAACCTACGAGCAGTACTTC	CATRYSGRTYEQYF
-	TRBV28	TRBJ2-7	-	TGTGCCAGCGGTGCCCGTGTGGTCTACGAGCAGTACTTC	CASGARVVYEQYF